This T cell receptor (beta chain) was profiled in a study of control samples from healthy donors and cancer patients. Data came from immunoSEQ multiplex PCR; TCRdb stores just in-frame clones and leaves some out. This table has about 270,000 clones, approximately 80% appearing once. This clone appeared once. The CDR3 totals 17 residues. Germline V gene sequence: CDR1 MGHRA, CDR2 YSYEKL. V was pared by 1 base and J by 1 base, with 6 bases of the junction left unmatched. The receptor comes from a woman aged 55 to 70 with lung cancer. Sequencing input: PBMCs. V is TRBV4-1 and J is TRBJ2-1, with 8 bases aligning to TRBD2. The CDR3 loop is CASSQGSVAGSYNEQFF. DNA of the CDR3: TGCGCCAGCAGCCAAGGGTCGGTAGCGGGGTCCTACAATGAGCAGTTCTTC.